This T cell receptor beta chain comes out of a study of T-cell memory formation after mild COVID-19. Overall study findings and caveats: Later expanders leaned CD4+, whereas clones that contracted between day 15 and 85 were balanced CD4/CD8. Whether day 37 second-wave clones are SARS-CoV-2-specific was not confirmed.

The CDR3 length is 13 residues. Germline loops: CDR1 SQVTM, CDR2 ANQGSEA. The V gene end was trimmed by 7 bases and the J gene end by 6 bases; junction bases not matched to a gene: 6. TCRdb redid the calling of the 5' RACE reads with MiXCR, one entry per CDR3 protein. The sample lists approximately 450,000 distinct CDR3 sequences; 18% were seen once. This clonotype was counted between two and nine times. What it binds is not known. The source of this sequence is an adult woman who had mild COVID-19 (a few samples of this study predate the infection). Cell type and time point are not known. The chain recombines TRBV29-1 with TRBJ2-4; TRBD2 agrees at 10 bases. Specimen: PBMCs or a T cell subset sorted from them (not recorded which). CDR3 coding DNA: TGCAGCGCCCGGACTAGCGGAGGAAACATTCAGTACTTC. Its translation is CSARTSGGNIQYF.